This is a list of T cell receptor beta chains from one sample in a study of spatial heterogeneity in lung cancer. Each CDR3 protein gets one entry after TCRdb re-called the 5' RACE reads with MiXCR. The sample has approximately 92,000 distinct CDR3 sequences, more than 10% seen once. Material: PBMCs, obtained at surgery. These receptors came from a male donor with early-stage non-small cell lung cancer. Each CDR3 is given with its conserved first and last residue. A D gene is named only where the DNA matches it firmly. Expanded clones are given a class, and other clones once, few, many or no size at all.

V gene: TRBV7-8; D gene: TRBD1; clone size: many; J gene: TRBJ1-4; CDR3 DNA: TGTGCCAGCAGCTTGCGTGTCGGGACAGGGTCAACTAATGAAAAACTGTTTTTT; CDR3 protein: CASSLRVGTGSTNEKLFF
V gene: TRBV27; D gene: .; clone size: .; J gene: TRBJ1-6; CDR3 DNA: TGTGCCAGCAGTTTATCAGGGTATAATTCACCCCTCCACTTT; CDR3 protein: CASSLSGYNSPLHF
V gene: TRBV20-1; D gene: TRBD2; clone size: many; J gene: TRBJ2-1; CDR3 DNA: TGCAGTGCTAGAGGACGGCTAGCGGGGGGGCCCGCATACAATGAGCAGTTCTTC; CDR3 protein: CSARGRLAGGPAYNEQFF
V gene: TRBV29-1; D gene: TRBD2; clone size: many; J gene: TRBJ2-3; CDR3 DNA: TGCAGCGTTGACCTAGCGGGAGCTACAGATACGCAGTATTTT; CDR3 protein: CSVDLAGATDTQYF
V gene: TRBV6-2/TRBV6-3; D gene: .; clone size: .; J gene: TRBJ2-7; CDR3 DNA: TGTGCCAGCAGCTCCGGGACCGTCTACGAGCAGTACTTC; CDR3 protein: CASSSGTVYEQYF
V gene: TRBV3-1; D gene: TRBD2; clone size: .; J gene: TRBJ2-1; CDR3 DNA: TGTGCCACCACTATAGCGGGAGGGAGCGATGAGCAGTTCTTC; CDR3 protein: CATTIAGGSDEQFF
V gene: TRBV29-1; D gene: .; clone size: .; J gene: TRBJ2-6; CDR3 DNA: TGCAGCGCAAGAGACTCTGGGGCCAACGTCCTGACTTTC; CDR3 protein: CSARDSGANVLTF
V gene: TRBV5-4; D gene: TRBD2; clone size: .; J gene: TRBJ2-3; CDR3 DNA: TGTGCCAGCAGCACGACTAGCGGGGGGGCCAAATCAACAGATACGCAGTATTTT; CDR3 protein: CASSTTSGGAKSTDTQYF
V gene: TRBV5-1; D gene: .; clone size: few; J gene: TRBJ1-5; CDR3 DNA: TGCGCCAGCAGCTTCAATCAGCCCCAGCATTTT; CDR3 protein: CASSFNQPQHF
V gene: TRBV7-7; D gene: .; clone size: .; J gene: TRBJ2-2; CDR3 DNA: TGTGCTAGCAGCTTATACAGAAACACCGGGGAGCTGTTTTTT; CDR3 protein: CASSLYRNTGELFF
V gene: TRBV12-3/TRBV12-4; D gene: .; clone size: once; J gene: TRBJ1-5; CDR3 DNA: TGTGCCAGCAGTTTACATAGCACTCAGCCCCAGCATTTT; CDR3 protein: CASSLHSTQPQHF
V gene: TRBV6-2/TRBV6-3; D gene: .; clone size: few; J gene: TRBJ2-1; CDR3 DNA: TGTGCCAGCAGTTACCCTAGCGCTACGCCGGGCACCAATGAGCAGTTCTTC; CDR3 protein: CASSYPSATPGTNEQFF
V gene: TRBV7-2; D gene: .; clone size: .; J gene: TRBJ2-3; CDR3 DNA: TGTGCCAGCAGCTTAGGAAAGGGGCACGTAAGCACAGATACGCAGTATTTT; CDR3 protein: CASSLGKGHVSTDTQYF
V gene: TRBV7-9; D gene: .; clone size: few; J gene: TRBJ2-7; CDR3 DNA: TGTGCCAGCAGCTTCGGGGGTTCCCTGGAGCAGTACTTC; CDR3 protein: CASSFGGSLEQYF
V gene: TRBV6-5; D gene: .; clone size: .; J gene: TRBJ2-4; CDR3 DNA: TGTGCCAGCAGGAAGCGAGGGGCCAAAAACATTCAGTACTTC; CDR3 protein: CASRKRGAKNIQYF
V gene: TRBV19; D gene: .; clone size: few; J gene: TRBJ2-1; CDR3 DNA: TGTGCCAGTATGGACCTATTGTGGAATGAGCAGTTCTTC; CDR3 protein: CASMDLLWNEQFF
V gene: TRBV20-1; D gene: .; clone size: few; J gene: TRBJ2-7; CDR3 DNA: TGCAGTGCTAGAAGAGACAGCTTTGGGCAGTACTTC; CDR3 protein: CSARRDSFGQYF
V gene: TRBV12-3/TRBV12-4; D gene: .; clone size: .; J gene: TRBJ2-6; CDR3 DNA: TGTGCCAGCAGCTCCCGAGGGGTTGGGGCCAACGTCCTGACTTTC; CDR3 protein: CASSSRGVGANVLTF
V gene: TRBV20-1; D gene: .; clone size: few; J gene: TRBJ1-2; CDR3 DNA: TGCAGTGCTAGAGATCACCCGCGGGGGCCCTTTGGCTACACCTTC; CDR3 protein: CSARDHPRGPFGYTF